A single sample is the source of the 18 T cell receptor beta chains below, sequenced in a study of blood T cell repertoires in COVID-19. Sequenced by immunoSEQ multiplex PCR; TCRdb stores in-frame clones only, minus some. The repertoire consists of over 70,000 clones, with 80% occurring once and the leading ten covering 10%. Source material: peripheral blood. These receptors all stem from a woman aged 65 to 85 with acute or convalescent COVID-19.

The gene calls are TRBV7-2 and TRBJ2-1; 7 nucleotides match TRBD1. The CDR3 sequence is 13 residues long. V trimming: 0 bases; J trimming: 9 bases; junction bases outside the gene matches: 2. CDR1 SGHTA and CDR2 FQGNSA come from the germline V gene. CDR3 region: CASSLAPGGEQFF. For the CDR3, the DNA is TGTGCCAGCAGCTTAGCGCCAGGGGGTGAGCAGTTCTTC.

This rearrangement joins TRBV5-4 to TRBJ2-6, with TRBD2 as a possible D gene (6 bases). Germline lookup yields CDR1 SGHNT and CDR2 YYREEE (reference sequence). The CDR3 consists of 19 residues. Trimming stripped 5 bases from V and 2 bases from J, with 23 bases between. The CDR3 protein is CASRQMRQGGVTGANVLTF. As DNA, the CDR3 is TGTGCCAGCAGACAAATGAGGCAGGGAGGTGTTACTGGGGCCAACGTCCTGACTTTC.

This chain's CDR3 is CASSSTGQRDTIYF. The CDR3 DNA follows: TGCGCCAGCAGCTCTACAGGGCAACGAGACACCATATATTTT. The chain joins TRBV5-1 to TRBJ1-3, with TRBD1 as a possible D gene (6 bases). Trimming stripped 3 bases from V and 8 bases from J, with 15 bases between. Per the germline V gene, CDR1 is SGHRS and CDR2 is YFSETQ. There are 14 residues in the CDR3.

The chain employs TRBV6-5 and TRBJ1-1; D is uncertain. From germline, CDR1 is MNHEY and CDR2 SVGAGI. Trimming stripped 0 bases from V and 0 bases from J, with 8 bases between. This CDR3 has 15 amino acids. The CDR3 sequence: CASSYSGSMNTEAFF. The CDR3 DNA follows: TGTGCCAGCAGTTACTCGGGCAGCATGAACACTGAAGCTTTCTTT.

The V call is TRBV6-5, the J call TRBJ1-1; TRBD1 matches at 9 bases. V was clipped by 6 bases and J by 4 bases; unmatched bases: 9. Germline-derived CDR1 and CDR2 are MNHEY and SVGAGI. The CDR3 contains 15 residues. The CDR3 DNA reads as TGTGCCAGCAGACGGGCCGGGACAGGGCCCACTGAAGCTTTCTTT. Amino acids: CASRRAGTGPTEAFF.

The chain uses TRBV14 and TRBJ2-2; 12 nucleotides match TRBD2. V shed 8 bases and J 4 bases; nucleotides not matched to a gene: 5. Germline CDR1 reads SGHDN; CDR2 reads FVKESK. This CDR3 comprises 15 residues. CDR3 nucleotide sequence: TGTGCCAGCGGGCCACTAGCGGGGGGCACCGGGGAGCTGTTTTTT. Translation gives CASGPLAGGTGELFF.

The rearrangement links TRBV2 to TRBJ2-7; D perhaps matches TRBD2 (6 bases). Per germline, CDR1 SNHLY and CDR2 FYNNEI. V was shortened by 2 bases and J by 0 bases, with 8 bases between the two germline ends. The CDR3 consists of 14 residues. In nucleotides, the CDR3 is TGTGCCAGCAGTGAATGGGGAGGCTCCTACGAGCAGTACTTC. This gives the protein CASSEWGGSYEQYF.

This chain uses TRBV21-1 with TRBJ2-1; TRBD2 reflects the table's D call only, with no check against the DNA. TRBV21-1 is a pseudogene. This CDR3 comprises 15 residues. CDR3 protein: CASSKGLAWDNEQFF. CDR3 nucleotide sequence: TGTGCCAGCAGCAAAGGACTAGCGTGGGACAATGAGCAGTTCTTC.

This rearrangement joins TRBV12-3 or TRBV12-4 to TRBJ2-7, with D perhaps TRBD2 (5 bases). The CDR3 length is 13 residues. Deletions cut 8 bases from V and 2 bases from J, with 13 bases between. The CDR3 DNA reads as TGTGCCAGCGGGAGTAATCCGACCTACGAGCAGTACTTC. Its protein product is CASGSNPTYEQYF.

The chain links TRBV9 to TRBJ1-1, with TRBD1 identical over 11 bases. This CDR3 is 14 amino acids long. Germline loops: CDR1 SGDLS, CDR2 YYNGEE. Trimming removed 2 bases from V and 4 bases from J; junction bases left unmatched: 1. CDR3 amino acids: CASSVGQGGTEAFF. The CDR3 DNA is TGTGCCAGCAGCGTGGGACAGGGGGGCACTGAAGCTTTCTTT.

The chain employs TRBV28 and TRBJ2-3, with a tentative D call TRBD1 (5 bases). Germline V gene data show CDR1 as MDHEN and CDR2 as SYDVKM. Trimming pared 6 bases from V and 0 bases from J, leaving 16 bases between. The CDR3 is made up of 16 amino acids. The CDR3 here is CASRPTSSGSTDTQYF. The CDR3 DNA sequence: TGTGCCAGCAGACCCACGTCGTCAGGGAGCACAGATACGCAGTATTTT.

The chain carries TRBV11-2 and TRBJ1-1; 9 positions agree with TRBD1. CDR3 length: 15 residues. Germline CDR1 reads SGHAT; CDR2 reads FQNNGV. V shed 0 bases, J shed 4 bases, and the junction held 3 bases outside the gene matches. The DNA of the CDR3 is TGTGCCAGCAGCTTAGACCTGACAGGGGGCACTGAAGCTTTCTTT. Translation: CASSLDLTGGTEAFF.

This clone was detected only a few times. V is TRBV28 and J is TRBJ2-2; perhaps TRBD1 as D (5 bases). The CDR3 consists of 12 residues. The V end lost 6 bases, the J end lost 6 bases, and 8 bases lay between the germline ends. Germline CDR1 reads MDHEN; CDR2 reads SYDVKM. The CDR3 bases are TGTGCCAGCAGATGGGGCCCCGGGGAGCTGTTTTTT. Its protein is CASRWGPGELFF.

This chain links TRBV29-1 with TRBJ1-2, with 8 nucleotides matching TRBD1. This CDR3 comprises 11 residues. The V gene end was trimmed by 7 bases and the J gene end by 6 bases; junction bases not matched to a gene: 4. CDR1 SQVTM and CDR2 ANQGSEA come from the germline V gene. CDR3 coding DNA: TGCAGCGCGACAGGGGATAATGGCTACACCTTC. Protein: CSATGDNGYTF.

CDR3 region: CASSLATRGNYGYTF. The DNA for the CDR3 is TGTGCCAGCAGCTTAGCAACTCGAGGGAACTATGGCTACACCTTC. This sequence joins TRBV7-9 and TRBJ1-2; the D is unclear. Between the trimmed V and J ends, which lost 0 bases and 2 bases, there was a span of 10 bases. Germline V gives CDR1 SEHNR, CDR2 FQNEAQ (reference sequence). The CDR3 has 15 amino acids.

Notes on this clone: One junction end disagrees with the germline gene, perhaps due to a read error. The V and J genes are TRBV7-2 and TRBJ1-4, with 9 nucleotides matching TRBD1. The CDR3 extends over 15 amino acids. Germline V gives CDR1 SGHTA, CDR2 FQGNSA. The CDR3 loop reads CASSLEGQGNEKLFF. CDR3 nucleotide sequence: TGTGCCAGCAGTTTAGAGGGACAGGGCAATGAAAAACTGTTTTTT.

V usage is TRBV30 and J usage is TRBJ2-5, with D maybe TRBD1 (6 bases). V dropped 0 bases and J dropped 3 bases, with 17 bases sitting between them. This CDR3 spans 16 amino acids. The germline V gene encodes CDR1 GTSNPN and CDR2 SVGIG (reference sequence). As DNA, the CDR3 is TGTGCCTGGAGTGTTGGTCTGCAGGGGCTAAAAGAGACCCAGTACTTC. Its protein is CAWSVGLQGLKETQYF.

CDR3 DNA: TGTGCCAGCAGTTTCCGGGAACCAGATTCCTACGAGCAGTACTTC. This translates into CASSFREPDSYEQYF. V and J are TRBV27 and TRBJ2-7; a possible D gene is TRBD2 (5 bases). The CDR3 loop spans 15 amino acids. Looked up from germline, CDR1 is MNHEY and CDR2 is SMNVEV (reference sequence). The V end lost 3 bases, the J end lost 1 base, and 13 bases lay between the germline ends.